This T cell receptor (beta chain) was profiled in a study of blood T cell repertoires in COVID-19. The V gene's germline CDR1 is MNHNS and CDR2 SASEGT. The ends were cut back, 1 base at V and 0 bases at J, with 10 bases in the middle. This CDR3 comprises 16 residues. This table comes from immunoSEQ multiplex PCR, and its TCRdb copy is limited to in-frame clones, with some not included. The table records 74,000 or so clones, over 75% of them present only once. This TCR was recovered from a human donor in a cohort sampled during active COVID-19. The material sequenced was peripheral blood. The chain employs TRBV6-1 and TRBJ2-4; D might be TRBD2 (5 bases). CDR3 in DNA: TGTGCCAGCAGTGAAGGGGGTCGGGGAGCCAAAAACATTCAGTACTTC. Amino acid sequence: CASSEGGRGAKNIQYF.